Listed here are 5 T cell receptor beta chains from one sample, sequenced in a study of blood T cells in healthy people across ages. Through a sample-barcoded 5' primer and a J-beta primer mix, a second PCR was run for roughly 7 to 12 cycles. TCRdb reprocessed the 5' RACE reads with MiXCR, giving one entry per CDR3 protein. The table lists over 1,300,000 distinct CDR3 sequences, approximately 63% of them singletons. The sequencing sample was made of blood. These receptors all stem from a young man in good health.

CDR3 nucleotide sequence: TGTGCCAGCAGTTACTTTTGGCGCAGAAACACCGGGGAGCTGTTTTTT. It specifies CASSYFWRRNTGELFF. The chain has TRBV6-5 and TRBJ2-2, with D uncertain. The V and J ends lost 1 base and 2 bases respectively, with 11 bases between them. This CDR3 spans 16 amino acids. Germline V CDR1 and CDR2: MNHEY, SVGAGI.

Details on this clonotype: Germline is not matched at one junction end, which may reflect a read error. This sequence joins TRBV25-1 and TRBJ2-1; TRBD1 agrees at 8 bases. This CDR3 is 16 amino acids long. CDR1 and CDR2 (germline): MGHDK, SYGVNS. CDR3 region: CACSGQGSVQVYEQFF. In DNA form, the CDR3 reads TGTGCCTGCAGCGGACAGGGCAGTGTTCAGGTCTATGAGCAGTTCTTC.

V gene TRBV27 combines with J gene TRBJ2-3; TRBD2 is a possible D gene (5 bases). Germline CDR1 and CDR2: MNHEY and SMNVEV (reference sequence). V lost 0 bases and J 11 bases, leaving 15 bases between the germline ends. This CDR3 is 14 amino acids long. The CDR3 reads CASSLSPRAEGQYF. In DNA form, the CDR3 reads TGTGCCAGCAGTTTATCGCCTAGGGCCGAGGGGCAGTATTTT.

The chain is built from TRBV29-1 and TRBJ1-4; D ambiguous. Germline V gene sequence: CDR1 SQVTM, CDR2 ANQGSEA. This CDR3 is built from 13 residues. V was pared by 6 bases and J by 8 bases, with 16 bases between. CDR3 in amino acids: CSVSGPFEEKLFF. The CDR3 nucleotides are TGCAGCGTGTCAGGTCCCTTTGAGGAAAAACTGTTTTTT.

V gene TRBV4-1 combines with J gene TRBJ2-5, with D uncertain. V dropped 0 bases and J dropped 5 bases, with 16 bases sitting between them. Germline V gene lookup returns CDR1 MGHRA and CDR2 YSYEKL. The CDR3 extends over 16 amino acids. This CDR3 is CASSQDEKVAVETQYF. In DNA, the CDR3 is TGCGCCAGCAGCCAAGATGAGAAGGTGGCTGTGGAGACCCAGTACTTC.